The 6 T cell receptor beta chains presented below share a single source sample, sequenced in a study of CD8+ T cells in alopecia areata. RNA extraction was followed by reverse transcription into cDNA, which acted as the sequencing template. Libraries were prepared by immunoSEQ multiplex PCR; TCRdb keeps only in-frame clonotypes and omits some of them. The data hold roughly 200,000 clones, with about 53% observed a single time. The treatment here: oral pan-JAK inhibitor, 5-10 mg twice daily. The source material was CD8+ T cells sorted from blood, sampled at week 24, from a patient treated with tofacitinib. The receptors shown here come from a human donor with alopecia areata.

The J gene is TRBJ2-3, the V gene TRBV4-3; TRBD1 matches at 8 bases. V shed 0 bases and J 4 bases; nucleotides not matched to a gene: 3. The CDR3 has 15 residues. CDR1 and CDR2 from the germline V gene are LGHNA and YSLEER. CDR3 DNA: TGCGCCAGCAGCCAAGACAGGGGGCGCTCAGATACGCAGTATTTT. Its protein product is CASSQDRGRSDTQYF.

The chain recombines TRBV2 with TRBJ2-2; D unclear. The germline V and J ends were trimmed by 9 bases and 3 bases, with 20 bases remaining between them. The CDR3 runs 16 residues. Germline loops: CDR1 SNHLY, CDR2 FYNNEI. The CDR3 sequence: CARTNSGDTDTGELFF. CDR3 DNA sequence: TGTGCCAGGACCAACAGTGGGGATACGGACACCGGGGAGCTGTTTTTT.

The V and J genes are TRBV7-8 and TRBJ2-7; no clear D. The CDR3 totals 12 residues. Trimming stripped 4 bases from V and 2 bases from J, with 6 bases between. CDR1 is SGHVS and CDR2 is FQNEAQ in the germline V gene. CDR3 coding DNA: TGTGCCAGCAGCTCCAATGCCTACGAGCAGTACTTC. It codes for CASSSNAYEQYF.

Notes on this clone: In the same sample, other DNA sequences code for this CDR3. The rearrangement joins TRBV7-9 to TRBJ1-2; 7 positions match TRBD1. The V and J ends lost 6 bases and 3 bases, in that order; junction bases with no gene match: 4. The germline CDR1 and CDR2 sequences are SEHNR and FQNEAQ (reference sequence). This CDR3 has 13 residues. Here the CDR3 reads CASSLGQDYGYTF. CDR3 nucleotides: TGTGCCAGCAGTCTTGGACAGGACTATGGCTACACCTTC. The full variable domain, in which reference TRBV7-9 and TRBJ1-2 provide the parts outside the CDR3, is DTGVSQNPRHKITKRGQNVTFRCDPISEHNRLYWYRQTLGQGPEFLTYFQNEAQLEKSRLLSDRFSAERPKGSFSTLEIQRTEQGDSAMYLCASSLGQDYGYTFGSGTRLTVV.

This clone has ten or more counts. V usage is TRBV4-3 and J usage is TRBJ2-2; the match to TRBD1 covers 7 bases. Per germline, CDR1 LGHNA and CDR2 YSLEER. This CDR3 contains 16 residues. The J segment lost 4 bases and the V segment lost 4 bases, leaving 9 bases of the junction unmatched. This CDR3 is CASSPTYRGGTGELFF. CDR3 nucleotides: TGCGCCAGCAGCCCGACATACAGGGGCGGCACCGGGGAGCTGTTTTTT.

Only a few counts were recorded for this clone. J is TRBJ2-7 and V is TRBV7-2; D unresolved. The CDR3 has 13 amino acids. Trimming removed 5 bases at V and 6 bases at J, with 14 bases between. The V gene's germline CDR1 is SGHTA and CDR2 FQGNSA. DNA for the CDR3: TGTGCCAGCAGCCTAGGCCCTGTGGGCGAGCAGTACTTC. Amino acids: CASSLGPVGEQYF.